This T cell receptor beta chain came from a study of OX40 agonist ivuxolimab in advanced cancers. General study results and limits: CD8+ T cells were the subset that, on average, had more expanded clones than CD4+. Researchers did not determine the expanded peripheral T cells' antigen specificity.

Trimming pared 6 bases from V and 5 bases from J, leaving 11 bases between. CDR3 size: 12 residues. The germline V gene has CDR1 MNHNY and CDR2 SVGAGI (reference sequence). Data came from immunoSEQ multiplex PCR; TCRdb stores just in-frame clones and leaves some out. The sample holds about 48,000 clones, around 90% seen once. Comments on this clone: Its antigen is unidentified.

Sampling of blood occurred at baseline, cycle 4 day 1, and cycle 7 day 1. This TCR derives from an adult with an advanced solid tumor such as melanoma, head and neck, liver or kidney cancer. The gene calls are TRBV6-6 and TRBJ2-7; no clear D. The sequencing used CD4+ or CD8+ T cells sorted from blood, collected in a trial of the OX40 agonist ivuxolimab. CDR3 in amino acids: CASSPGHDEQYF. The CDR3 DNA reads as TGTGCCAGCAGCCCCGGTCACGACGAGCAGTACTTC.